The present entry profiles one T cell receptor (beta chain) with its context. The target antigen is unknown. Sequenced by immunoSEQ multiplex PCR; TCRdb stores in-frame clones only, minus some. This sample has about 96,000 clones, with 80% to 90% found just once. Trimming removed 3 bases at V and 2 bases at J, with 5 bases between. The CDR3 consists of 13 residues. The germline CDR1 and CDR2 sequences are LNHDA and SQIVND (reference sequence). The data are from a study of T cell responses to AZD1222 COVID-19 vaccine. Study results and limitations: Nearly half of spike-specific TCRs reportedly target unmutated variant regions.

The J gene is TRBJ1-5, the V gene TRBV19, with no clear D. The sequenced sample was peripheral blood, obtained on day 0 of AZD1222 vaccination. The sequence was collected from an adult in good health. CDR3 coding DNA: TGTGCCAGTAGTATGGGTGGCAATCAGCCCCAGCATTTT. It encodes CASSMGGNQPQHF.